This T cell receptor (beta chain) comes out of a study of blood T cells in healthy people across ages. Primed by a sample-barcoded 5' primer and a J-beta primer mix, a second PCR proceeded for about 6 to 12 cycles. Tagging of each cDNA molecule was performed by a template-switch adaptor with 12 random nucleotides. TCRdb re-analysed the 5' RACE reads in MiXCR, keeping a single row per CDR3 protein. The sample records about 1.4 million distinct CDR3 sequences, 59% being singletons. CDR3 length: 13 residues. Trimming took 3 bases from V and 6 from J, leaving 8 bases between them. CDR1 is MGHRA, CDR2 YSYEKL, per germline.

The TCR was taken from a man aged 18 to 30 in good health. The V gene is TRBV4-1, the J gene TRBJ2-2; D uncertain. Sequenced: blood. The CDR3, as DNA: TGCGCCAGCAGCCAGGGTCTCCCCGGGGAGCTGTTTTTT. Its protein is CASSQGLPGELFF.